These 11 T cell receptor beta chains were sequenced from one sample in a study of blood T cells in healthy people across ages. Combining a sample-barcoded 5' primer with a J-beta primer mix, a second PCR ran for roughly 6 to 11 cycles. TCRdb re-called the 5' RACE reads with MiXCR, one entry per CDR3 protein. This sample has roughly 830,000 distinct CDR3 sequences; approximately 65% occur once, and the top ten carry about a quarter. Input material: blood. Every receptor here comes from a young man in good health.

J is TRBJ1-6 and V is TRBV12-3 or TRBV12-4; D might be TRBD1 (5 bases). The CDR3 covers 15 residues. The ends were cut back, 7 bases at V and 9 bases at J, with 19 bases in the middle. The CDR3 spells CASTDGHGIGSPLHF. Here the CDR3 DNA reads TGTGCCAGCACCGACGGACATGGAATAGGTTCACCCCTCCACTTT.

The CDR3 is CSVEDTGLRGYTF. The CDR3 DNA sequence: TGCAGCGTTGAAGATACAGGACTTCGGGGCTACACCTTC. The chain combines TRBV29-1 with TRBJ1-2; possibly TRBD1 for D (5 bases). The V and J ends lost 0 bases and 8 bases respectively, with 13 bases between them. CDR1 and CDR2 from the germline V gene are SQVTM and ANQGSEA. This CDR3 contains 13 residues.

CDR3 region: CASSPAFADYNEQFF. DNA of the CDR3: TGCGCCAGCAGCCCAGCCTTTGCGGACTACAATGAGCAGTTCTTC. V and J are TRBV4-3 and TRBJ2-1; D gene uncertain. CDR1 is LGHNA and CDR2 is YSLEER in the germline V gene. Trimming removed 4 bases from V and 3 bases from J, with 13 bases in between. This CDR3 comprises 15 residues.

The rearrangement uses TRBV7-3 and TRBJ2-5; 14 bases agree with TRBD2. After removal of 5 bases from V and 11 bases from J, the junction contained 13 bases not matched to a gene. Germline CDR1 is SGHTA and CDR2 is FQGTGA. The CDR3 totals 16 residues. The CDR3 coding sequence is TGTGCCAGCAGCCAACAGGGACTAGCGGGGGTGGGTGAGCAGTACTTC. As protein: CASSQQGLAGVGEQYF.

The J gene is TRBJ1-1, the V gene TRBV18, with no clear D. This CDR3 region has 13 residues. CDR1 is KGHSH, CDR2 LQKENI, per germline. Trimming removed 5 bases at V and 1 base at J, with 8 bases between. The CDR3 reads CASSDGRNTEAFF. The CDR3 bases are TGTGCCAGCTCAGACGGGAGGAACACTGAAGCTTTCTTT.

This clonotype was recorded once. The J gene is TRBJ2-2, the V gene TRBV5-1; no clear D. This CDR3 is built from 14 residues. Germline values: CDR1 SGHRS, CDR2 YFSETQ. V was shortened by 1 base and J by 6 bases, with 10 bases between the two germline ends. The CDR3 is CASSLNLVAGELFF. The CDR3, as DNA: TGCGCCAGCAGCTTGAATTTAGTTGCCGGGGAGCTGTTTTTT.

V is TRBV7-2 and J is TRBJ1-6; perhaps TRBD1 as D (5 bases). Germline V CDR1 and CDR2: SGHTA, FQGNSA. The CDR3 has 15 residues. Trimming shortened V by 6 bases and J by 2 bases, and 11 bases separated the two germline ends. The CDR3: CASSPETAYNSPLHF. In nucleotides, the CDR3 is TGTGCCAGCAGTCCAGAGACAGCCTATAATTCACCCCTCCACTTT.

The gene calls are TRBV6-5 and TRBJ2-7, with unresolved D. Trimming removed 2 bases at V and 3 bases at J, with 8 bases between. This CDR3 has 13 amino acids. Germline assignment: CDR1 MNHEY and CDR2 SVGAGI. CDR3 coding DNA: TGTGCCAGCAGTTACGGTGACAACTACGAGCAGTACTTC. Its translation is CASSYGDNYEQYF.

The rearrangement links TRBV21-1 to TRBJ2-7; the tabulated D call, TRBD2, remains unverified against the DNA. TRBV21-1 is classified as a pseudogene. The CDR3 runs to 14 residues. CDR3 sequence (DNA): TGTGCCAGCTTAGGGCAGACACACCCCTACGAGCAGTACTTC. Its translation is CASLGQTHPYEQYF.

This chain uses TRBV15 with TRBJ1-2; weak D call: TRBD1 (5 bases). The CDR3 is 13 residues long. V was cut by 6 bases and J by 6 bases, with 14 bases left in between. Germline V gene lookup returns CDR1 LNHNV and CDR2 YYDKDF (reference sequence). The DNA of the CDR3 is TGTGCCACCAGTGACAGCGATTTTGATGGCTACACCTTC. Translated, it gives CATSDSDFDGYTF.

The rearrangement links TRBV5-6 to TRBJ2-1, with 7 positions matching TRBD2. Per germline, CDR1 SGHDT and CDR2 YYEEEE. The CDR3 totals 14 residues. Germline trimming cut 4 bases from V and 6 bases from J; bases unmatched to any gene: 7. The CDR3 region is CASSDRGVVNEQFF. CDR3 bases: TGTGCCAGCAGCGATCGGGGGGTTGTCAATGAGCAGTTCTTC.